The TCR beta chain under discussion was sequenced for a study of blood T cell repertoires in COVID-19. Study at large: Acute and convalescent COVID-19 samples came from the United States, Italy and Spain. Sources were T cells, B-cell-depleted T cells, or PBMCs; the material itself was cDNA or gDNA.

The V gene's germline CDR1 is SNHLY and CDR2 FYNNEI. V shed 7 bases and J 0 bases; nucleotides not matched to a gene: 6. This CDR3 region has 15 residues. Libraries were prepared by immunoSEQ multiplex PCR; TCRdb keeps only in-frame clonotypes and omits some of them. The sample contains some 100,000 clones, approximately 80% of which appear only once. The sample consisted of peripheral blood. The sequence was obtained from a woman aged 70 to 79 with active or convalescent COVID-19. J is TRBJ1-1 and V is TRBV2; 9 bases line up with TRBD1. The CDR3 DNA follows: TGTGCCAGCACCCGGACAGGGGACTTGAACACTGAAGCTTTCTTT. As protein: CASTRTGDLNTEAFF.